Here is one TCR beta chain with its context. One entry per CDR3 protein results from TCRdb running MiXCR on the 5' RACE reads. In the table there are approximately 5,000 distinct CDR3 sequences, about half of which are singletons. The CDR3 loop spans 16 amino acids. V was pared by 5 bases and J by 1 base, with 16 bases between. The TCR originated in a female donor with breast cancer. The sequencing sample was made of memory CD4+ T cells sorted from blood. Subset in this sample: memory CD4+ T cells, CD4+CD45RO+CD25-. The genes are TRBV12-3 or TRBV12-4 and TRBJ2-3; D assignment may be TRBD1 or TRBD2 (5 bases each). The CDR3 nucleotides are TGTGCCAGCAGTGAATGGGGACCTCAGGGCACAGATACGCAGTATTTT. Translating gives CASSEWGPQGTDTQYF.